A single sample gave rise to the 5 T cell receptor beta chains below, sequenced in a study of blood T cells in healthy people across ages. Together with a sample-barcoded 5' primer, a J-beta primer mix was included in a second PCR lasting about 7 to 11 cycles. TCRdb reprocessed the 5' RACE reads via MiXCR and lists one record per CDR3 protein. The profile shows around 600,000 distinct CDR3 sequences, around 48% of them singletons. Material: blood. The receptors were gathered from a man at least 80 years old in good health.

This clonotype was counted a few times. CDR3 DNA sequence: TGCAGCGCCGCGGACAGCTCCTACGAGCAGTACTTC. Amino acid sequence: CSAADSSYEQYF. The chain employs TRBV29-1 and TRBJ2-7; a possible D gene is TRBD1 (6 bases). This CDR3 region has 12 residues. The ends were cut back, 7 bases at V and 0 bases at J, with 10 bases in the middle. Germline V gene lookup returns CDR1 SQVTM and CDR2 ANQGSEA.

The chain joins TRBV20-1 to TRBJ2-6; D is possibly TRBD1 (6 bases). The CDR3 runs 13 residues. CDR1 DFQATT and CDR2 SNEGSKA come from the germline V gene (reference sequence). V gave up 6 bases and J gave up 1 base, with 7 bases separating them. CDR3 sequence: CSADRSGANVLTF. CDR3 coding DNA: TGCAGTGCAGACAGGTCTGGGGCCAACGTCCTGACTTTC.

For this clonotype: A much larger clone differs by one base, so this may be a read error. The chain joins TRBV20-1 to TRBJ2-7; D remains ambiguous. The CDR3 length is 16 residues. Germline V gene data show CDR1 as DFQATT and CDR2 as SNEGSKA (reference sequence). The CDR3 DNA reads TGCAGTGCTAGTGAAACCCTGGGCGTAACCGGTTACGTGCAGTACTTC. Translating it yields CSASETLGVTGYVQYF.

V is TRBV20-1 and J is TRBJ2-3; TRBD2 is a possible D gene (5 bases). Germline CDR1 is DFQATT and CDR2 is SNEGSKA (reference sequence). Between the trimmed V and J ends, which lost 2 bases and 1 base, there was a span of 13 bases. CDR3 length: 15 amino acids. CDR3 coding DNA: TGCAGTGCTAGAAGCACTAGGGTTGGCACAGATACGCAGTATTTT. Its protein is CSARSTRVGTDTQYF.

V and J are TRBV7-3 and TRBJ2-2; D is unresolved. The V and J ends lost 5 bases and 1 base respectively, with 8 bases between them. The CDR3 has 14 amino acids. Germline V lookup: CDR1 SGHTA, CDR2 FQGTGA. The CDR3 DNA sequence: TGTGCCAGCAGCCCAACACTGAACACCGGGGAGCTGTTTTTT. It specifies CASSPTLNTGELFF.